These 9 T cell receptor beta chains were all obtained from the same sample, sequenced in a study of blood T cell repertoires in COVID-19. Data came from immunoSEQ multiplex PCR; TCRdb stores just in-frame clones and leaves some out. Of 300,000 to 350,000 clones listed, roughly 90% are singletons. Sequencing used PBMCs or T cells enriched from blood (not recorded which). All receptors derive from a woman aged 25 to 39 who had been exposed to COVID-19.

The chain carries TRBV21-1 and TRBJ1-6; no DNA check was done on the table's D call, TRBD1. TRBV21-1 is a pseudogene. CDR3 length: 18 amino acids. CDR3 in amino acids: CASSKEAEGQGDASPLHF. In DNA, the CDR3 is TGTGCCAGCAGCAAAGAGGCTGAAGGACAGGGGGACGCTTCACCCCTCCACTTT.

V usage is TRBV15 and J usage is TRBJ1-1, with a weak D call TRBD1 (6 bases). V dropped 4 bases and J dropped 1 base, with 13 bases sitting between them. The CDR3 extends over 15 amino acids. The germline CDR1 and CDR2 sequences are LNHNV and YYDKDF (reference sequence). CDR3: CATSTRGGANTEAFF. The CDR3 DNA follows: TGTGCCACCAGCACCAGAGGGGGGGCGAACACTGAAGCTTTCTTT.

Concerning this clone itself: A read error may produce the germline difference seen at one junction end. The rearrangement links TRBV18 to TRBJ2-2, with D perhaps TRBD1 (5 bases). The V gene's germline CDR1 is KGHSH and CDR2 LQKENI. The CDR3 length is 12 residues. CDR3 DNA sequence: TGTGCCAGCTCACATAATACAGGCCCCGGGCTTTTT. It is translated as CASSHNTGPGLF. Together with reference TRBV18 and TRBJ2-2, the CDR3 gives the full variable domain: NAGVMQNPRHLVRRRGQEARLRCSPMKGHSHVYWYRQLPEEGLKFMVYLQKENIIDESGMPKERFSAEFPKEGPSILRIQQVVRGDSAAYFCASSHNTGPGLFGEGSRLTVL.

The chain has TRBV19 and TRBJ1-1; D is possibly TRBD1 (5 bases). CDR1 LNHDA and CDR2 SQIVND come from the germline V gene (reference sequence). The CDR3 totals 13 residues. V dropped 8 bases and J dropped 5 bases, with 15 bases sitting between them. The CDR3 coding sequence is TGTGCCAGTTTAGGGGTAGCTTTTACTGAAGCTTTCTTT. This translates into CASLGVAFTEAFF.

The genes are TRBV6-5 and TRBJ2-2, with 9 positions matching TRBD1. CDR1 is MNHEY and CDR2 is SVGAGI in the germline V gene. Germline trimming cut 8 bases from V and 3 bases from J; bases unmatched to any gene: 4. CDR3 length: 14 residues. CDR3: CASWDRADTGELFF. The CDR3, as DNA: TGTGCCAGCTGGGACAGGGCAGACACCGGGGAGCTGTTTTTT.

This clone was seen only a few times. The chain couples TRBV7-9 to TRBJ2-7; TRBD2 matches 10 bases. The CDR3 has 18 residues. Germline CDR1 reads SEHNR; CDR2 reads FQNEAQ (reference sequence). Unmatched junction bases numbered 12, after V lost 2 bases and J lost 2 bases. In DNA form, the CDR3 reads TGTGCCAGCAGCTTATTACGGCTAGCGGGGGATCGGGCCTACGAGCAGTACTTC. Translated, it gives CASSLLRLAGDRAYEQYF. Complete variable domain (other parts from reference TRBV7-9 and TRBJ2-7): DTGVSQNPRHKITKRGQNVTFRCDPISEHNRLYWYRQTLGQGPEFLTYFQNEAQLEKSRLLSDRFSAERPKGSFSTLEIQRTEQGDSAMYLCASSLLRLAGDRAYEQYFGPGTRLTVT.

The chain employs TRBV5-1 and TRBJ2-3, with TRBD2 matching 9 bases. The CDR3 is 16 amino acids. Germline V gene lookup returns CDR1 SGHRS and CDR2 YFSETQ. J gave up 4 bases and V 1 base, and 7 bases lay outside the gene matches. CDR3 DNA: TGCGCCAGCAGCTTGTGGGGCGGGGGGGCGCCAGATACGCAGTATTTT. Protein: CASSLWGGGAPDTQYF.

In this sample, this clone turned up once. The chain links TRBV6-6 to TRBJ2-7; D not resolved. The length of the CDR3 is 13 residues. The germline V and J ends were trimmed by 2 bases and 0 bases, with 5 bases remaining between them. The germline V gene has CDR1 MNHNY and CDR2 SVGAGI (reference sequence). The CDR3 nucleotides read TGTGCCAGCAGTTACGCTAGCTCCTACGAGCAGTACTTC. Protein sequence: CASSYASSYEQYF.

This sequence joins TRBV27 and TRBJ2-3, with D perhaps matching TRBD1 (5 bases). The CDR3 runs to 14 residues. Trimming pared 6 bases from V and 2 bases from J, leaving 12 bases between. Germline lookup yields CDR1 MNHEY and CDR2 SMNVEV (reference sequence). The CDR3 sequence is CASSLRVITDTQYF. The CDR3 nucleotides are TGTGCCAGCAGCCTCAGGGTTATCACAGATACGCAGTATTTT.